This TCR beta chain was obtained from a study of T cell clonality in common variable immunodeficiency. Broader study findings: Reportedly, TCR beta sequences from common variable immunodeficiency showed fewer deletions and N-nucleotide insertions. Authors noted CVID clonality's cause needs subpopulation repertoire sequencing.

Produced via immunoSEQ multiplex PCR; TCRdb's table is partial and in-frame only. Listed here are roughly 42,000 clones without any singletons, the top ten holding 6%. This clone has ten or more counts. Antigen unknown. The missing CDR3 end, 3 residues past where the read stops, is filled in from the germline J gene. The CDR3 is 12 amino acids. V gave up 4 bases and J gave up 3 bases, with 7 bases separating them. Germline-derived CDR1 and CDR2 are DFQATT and SNEGSKA (reference sequence). The V gene is TRBV20-1, the J gene TRBJ2-1; maybe TRBD1 (6 bases). The receptor was isolated from a human donor with common variable immunodeficiency. Sequencing was carried out using peripheral blood mononuclear cells. The part of the CDR3 DNA that was read is TGCAGTGCTATACAGGGCTACAATGAG. Translated: CSAIQGYNE. The full CDR3 reads CSAIQGYNEQFF.